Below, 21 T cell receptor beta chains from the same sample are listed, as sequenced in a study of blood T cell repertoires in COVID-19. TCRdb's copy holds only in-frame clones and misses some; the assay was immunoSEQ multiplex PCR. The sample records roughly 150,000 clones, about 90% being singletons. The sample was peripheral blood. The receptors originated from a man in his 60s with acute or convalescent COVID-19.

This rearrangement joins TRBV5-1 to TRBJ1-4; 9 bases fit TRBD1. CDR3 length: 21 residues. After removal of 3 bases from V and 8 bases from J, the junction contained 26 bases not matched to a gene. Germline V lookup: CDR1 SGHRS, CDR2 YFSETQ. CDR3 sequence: CASSWITTGTGWTSGGEKLFF. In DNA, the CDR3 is TGCGCCAGCAGCTGGATAACAACCGGGACAGGGTGGACAAGCGGGGGCGAAAAACTGTTTTTT.

The CDR3 protein is CASSRDQGAFYNEQFF. The CDR3 DNA reads TGTGCCAGCAGCAGGGATCAGGGGGCTTTTTACAATGAGCAGTTCTTC. J is TRBJ2-1 and V is TRBV5-6; 8 bases are a match to TRBD1. The CDR3 totals 16 residues. V trimming: 4 bases; J trimming: 4 bases; junction bases outside the gene matches: 10. The V gene's germline CDR1 is SGHDT and CDR2 YYEEEE.

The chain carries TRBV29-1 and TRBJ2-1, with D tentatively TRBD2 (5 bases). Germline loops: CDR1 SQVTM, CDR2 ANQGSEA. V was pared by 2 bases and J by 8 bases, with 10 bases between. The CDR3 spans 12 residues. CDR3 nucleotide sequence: TGCAGCGTTGAAAAGCGTAGCGATGAGCAGTTCTTC. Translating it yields CSVEKRSDEQFF.

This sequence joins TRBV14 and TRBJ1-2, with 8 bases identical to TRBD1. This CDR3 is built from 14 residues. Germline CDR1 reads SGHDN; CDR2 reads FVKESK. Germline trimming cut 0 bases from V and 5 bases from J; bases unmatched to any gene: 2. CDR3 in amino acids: CASSQDDRGYGYTF. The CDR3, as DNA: TGTGCCAGCAGCCAAGATGACAGGGGATATGGCTACACCTTC.

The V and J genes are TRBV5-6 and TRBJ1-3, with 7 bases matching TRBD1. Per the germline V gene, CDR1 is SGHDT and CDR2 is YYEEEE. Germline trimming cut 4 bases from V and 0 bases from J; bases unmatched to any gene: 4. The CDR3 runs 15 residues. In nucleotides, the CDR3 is TGTGCCAGCAGCCCGGGACAGATCTCTGGAAACACCATATATTTT. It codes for CASSPGQISGNTIYF.

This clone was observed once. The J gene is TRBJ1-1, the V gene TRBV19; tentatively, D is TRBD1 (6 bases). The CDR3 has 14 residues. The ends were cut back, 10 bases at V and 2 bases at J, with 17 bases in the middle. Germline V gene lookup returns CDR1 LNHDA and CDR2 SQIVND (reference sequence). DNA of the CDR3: TGTGCCACCAGAAGGGGGGGGGTAAACACTGAAGCTTTCTTT. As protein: CATRRGGVNTEAFF.

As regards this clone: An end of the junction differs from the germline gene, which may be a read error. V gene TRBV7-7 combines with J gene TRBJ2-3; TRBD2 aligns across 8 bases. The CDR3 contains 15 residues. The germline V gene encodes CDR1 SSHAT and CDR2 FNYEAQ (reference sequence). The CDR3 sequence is CASSLDPGGTDTQYF. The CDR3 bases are TGTGCTAGCAGCCTTGATCCGGGAGGGACAGATACGCAGTATTTT.

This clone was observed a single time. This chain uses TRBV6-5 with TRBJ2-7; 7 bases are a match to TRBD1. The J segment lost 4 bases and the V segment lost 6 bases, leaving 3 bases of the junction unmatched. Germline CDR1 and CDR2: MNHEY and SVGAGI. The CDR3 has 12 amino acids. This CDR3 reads CASSHRGYEQYF. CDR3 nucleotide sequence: TGTGCCAGCAGCCACAGGGGTTACGAGCAGTACTTC.

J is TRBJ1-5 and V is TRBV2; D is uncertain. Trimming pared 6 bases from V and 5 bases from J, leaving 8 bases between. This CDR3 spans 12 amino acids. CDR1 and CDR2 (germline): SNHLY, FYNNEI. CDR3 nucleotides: TGTGCCAGCAGGTCAAGCGATCAGCCCCAGCATTTT. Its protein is CASRSSDQPQHF.

CDR3 residues: CASSPPQGGNSPLHF. The CDR3, as DNA: TGTGCCAGCTCACCACCTCAGGGGGGTAATTCACCCCTCCACTTT. The J gene is TRBJ1-6, the V gene TRBV18, with 7 bases lining up with TRBD1. The CDR3 has 15 residues. V trimming: 0 bases; J trimming: 6 bases; junction bases outside the gene matches: 2. The V gene's germline CDR1 is KGHSH and CDR2 LQKENI.

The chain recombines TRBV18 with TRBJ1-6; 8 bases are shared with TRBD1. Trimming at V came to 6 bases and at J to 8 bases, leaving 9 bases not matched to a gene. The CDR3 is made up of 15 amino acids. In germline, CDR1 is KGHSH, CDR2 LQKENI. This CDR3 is CASSFGGQGDSPLHF. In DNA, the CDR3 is TGTGCCAGCTCTTTCGGTGGACAGGGAGATTCACCCCTCCACTTT.

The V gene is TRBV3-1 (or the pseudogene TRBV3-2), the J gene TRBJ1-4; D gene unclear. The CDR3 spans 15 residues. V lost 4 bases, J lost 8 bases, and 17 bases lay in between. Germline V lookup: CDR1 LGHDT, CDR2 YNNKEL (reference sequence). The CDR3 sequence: CASSLRRGATEKLFF. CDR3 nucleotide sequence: TGTGCCAGCAGCCTCCGGAGAGGTGCGACCGAAAAACTGTTTTTT.

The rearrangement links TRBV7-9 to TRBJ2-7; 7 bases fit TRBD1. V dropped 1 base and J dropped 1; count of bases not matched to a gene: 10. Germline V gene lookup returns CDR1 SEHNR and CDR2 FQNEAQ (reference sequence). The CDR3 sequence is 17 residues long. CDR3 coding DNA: TGTGCCAGCAGCTTAGACCCCCGAGACAGGGCATCCTACGAGCAGTACTTC. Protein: CASSLDPRDRASYEQYF.

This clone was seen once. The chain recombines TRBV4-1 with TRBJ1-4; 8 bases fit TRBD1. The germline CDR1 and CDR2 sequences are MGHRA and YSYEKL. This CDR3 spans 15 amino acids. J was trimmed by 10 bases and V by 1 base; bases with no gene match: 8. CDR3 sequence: CASSQADREGGKLFF. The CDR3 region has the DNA TGCGCCAGCAGCCAAGCGGACAGGGAAGGGGGAAAACTGTTTTTT.

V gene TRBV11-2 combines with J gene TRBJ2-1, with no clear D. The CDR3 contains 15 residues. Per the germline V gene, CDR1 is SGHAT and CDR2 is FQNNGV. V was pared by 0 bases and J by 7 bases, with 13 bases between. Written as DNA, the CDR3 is TGTGCCAGCAGCTTAGATCTAATCCGAGGTAATGAGCAGTTCTTC. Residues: CASSLDLIRGNEQFF.

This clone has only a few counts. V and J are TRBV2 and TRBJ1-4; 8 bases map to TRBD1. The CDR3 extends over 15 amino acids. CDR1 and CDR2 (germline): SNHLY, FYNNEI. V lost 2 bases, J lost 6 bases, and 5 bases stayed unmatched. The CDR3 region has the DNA TGTGCCAGCAGTGAAATCGGGACAGGTTATGAAAAACTGTTTTTT. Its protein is CASSEIGTGYEKLFF.

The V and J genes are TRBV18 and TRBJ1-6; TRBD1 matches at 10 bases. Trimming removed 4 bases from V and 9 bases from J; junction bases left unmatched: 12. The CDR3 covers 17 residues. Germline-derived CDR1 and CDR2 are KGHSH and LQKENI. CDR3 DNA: TGTGCCAGCTCACGACCGACAGGGGGCCTGTCTTCTTCACCCCTCCACTTT. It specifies CASSRPTGGLSSSPLHF.

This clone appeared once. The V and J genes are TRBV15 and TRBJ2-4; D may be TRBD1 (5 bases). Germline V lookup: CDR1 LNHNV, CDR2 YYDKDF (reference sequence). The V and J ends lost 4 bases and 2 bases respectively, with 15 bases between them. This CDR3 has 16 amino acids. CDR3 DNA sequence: TGTGCCACCAGCATCCCCCGAACAGGCTCCAAAAACATTCAGTACTTC. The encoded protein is CATSIPRTGSKNIQYF.

This CDR3 reads CASSYPGGHEQYF. CDR3 coding DNA: TGTGCCAGCAGTTACCCCGGGGGGCACGAGCAGTACTTC. The V gene is TRBV6-6, the J gene TRBJ2-7, with D perhaps matching TRBD2 (7 bases). Trimming removed 2 bases from V and 5 bases from J, with 10 bases in between. This CDR3 comprises 13 residues. Germline V gives CDR1 MNHNY, CDR2 SVGAGI (reference sequence).

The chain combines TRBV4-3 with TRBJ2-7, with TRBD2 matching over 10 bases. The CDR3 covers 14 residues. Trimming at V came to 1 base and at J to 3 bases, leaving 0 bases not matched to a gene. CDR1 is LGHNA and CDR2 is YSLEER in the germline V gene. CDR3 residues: CASSQGTSGYEQYF. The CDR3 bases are TGCGCCAGCAGCCAAGGGACTAGCGGCTACGAGCAGTACTTC.

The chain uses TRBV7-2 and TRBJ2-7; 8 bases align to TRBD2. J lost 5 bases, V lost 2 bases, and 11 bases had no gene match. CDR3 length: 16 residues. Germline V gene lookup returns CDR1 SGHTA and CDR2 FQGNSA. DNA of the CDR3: TGTGCCAGCAGCTTACCCGGGGGGACTAGGGCCCACGAGCAGTACTTC. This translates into CASSLPGGTRAHEQYF.